Given below is one T cell receptor beta chain in context. Its antigen is currently unknown. Researchers made TCR cDNA using 5'RACE template switching, and this step added a universal primer site and UMIs. TCRdb re-derived calls from the 5' RACE reads in MiXCR, one entry per CDR3 protein. The repertoire holds 130,000 or so distinct CDR3 sequences, with roughly 15% as singletons. The data were obtained in a study of T cells after yellow fever vaccination. Findings of the study overall: Some clonotypes, a small share, were shared between CD4 and CD8 compartments. Contaminants from the bulk population, in the form of abundant clonotypes, could be found in FACS-sorted repertoires.

CDR1 is MDHEN, CDR2 SYDVKM, per germline. With 4 bases removed from V and 2 bases from J, the gap between germline ends came to 11 bases. The CDR3 runs to 14 residues. V gene TRBV28 combines with J gene TRBJ2-5, with D possibly matching TRBD1 (6 bases). Sample: CD8+ T cells sorted from PBMCs, taken 5 days after the yellow fever booster vaccination. The sequence derives from a man between 18 and 29 years old who received the YFV17D yellow fever vaccine. For the CDR3, the DNA is TGTGCCAGCAGTTCGTCCCAGGGGCAAGAGACCCAGTACTTC. Translating it yields CASSSSQGQETQYF.